The 26 T cell receptor beta chains in this list originate from one sample, sequenced in a study of monozygotic twins with inflammatory bowel disease. TCRdb reanalyzed the 5' RACE reads, giving one entry per CDR3 protein sequence and no DNA. Recorded for this sample: roughly 200,000 distinct CDR3 sequences. Sequenced sample: blood. The receptor set was obtained from a human donor with ulcerative colitis or Crohn's disease, or a healthy co-twin of an affected twin (not recorded which).

This chain connects TRBV9 to TRBJ1-1. The CDR3 runs 15 residues. CDR1 is SGDLS and CDR2 is YYNGEE in the germline V gene. CDR3 in amino acids: CASSAQGLMNTEAFF.

The chain couples TRBV27 to TRBJ2-1; no DNA is available, so the TRBD1 call from TCRdb remains unchecked. This CDR3 contains 14 residues. CDR1 MNHEY and CDR2 SMNVEV come from the germline V gene (reference sequence). CDR3 amino acids: CASSHTPGGNEQFF.

The chain joins TRBV30 to TRBJ2-2; there is no DNA to check the TCRdb D call of TRBD2. The germline CDR1 and CDR2 sequences are GTSNPN and SVGIG (reference sequence). CDR3 length: 14 residues. The CDR3 spells CAWRRGQRDGELLF.

CDR3: CASSEGGSAYEQYF. J is TRBJ2-7 and V is TRBV6-1; absent DNA, TCRdb's TRBD1 call cannot be checked. CDR1 is MNHNS and CDR2 is SASEGT in the germline V gene. The CDR3 extends over 14 amino acids.

V and J are TRBV3-1 and TRBJ2-3; the D call from TCRdb, TRBD2, cannot be confirmed without DNA. CDR3 length: 16 amino acids. Germline CDR1 LGHDT, CDR2 YNNKEL (reference sequence). The CDR3 protein is CASSLRTSGATDTQYF.

V usage is TRBV27 and J usage is TRBJ2-5; TCRdb picks TRBD2, but there is no DNA to check that call. This CDR3 region has 14 residues. In germline, CDR1 is MNHEY, CDR2 SMNVEV (reference sequence). The chain's CDR3 is CASSSILVKETQYF.

V usage is TRBV2 and J usage is TRBJ1-1; TCRdb's D gene call, TRBD1, goes unchecked for lack of DNA. Germline-derived CDR1 and CDR2 are SNHLY and FYNNEI. This CDR3 is 14 amino acids long. CDR3 region: CASSDPGENTEAFF. The full variable domain, in which reference TRBV2 and TRBJ1-1 provide the parts outside the CDR3, is EPEVTQTPSHQVTQMGQEVILRCVPISNHLYFYWYRQILGQKVEFLVSFYNNEISEKSEIFDDQFSVERPDGSNFTLKIRSTKLEDSAMYFCASSDPGENTEAFFGQGTRLTVV.

CDR3 amino acids: CASSDSYQPQHF. The rearrangement links TRBV6-5 to TRBJ1-5. The CDR3 totals 12 residues. Germline CDR1 reads MNHEY; CDR2 reads SVGAGI.

V gene TRBV7-3 combines with J gene TRBJ2-1; there is no DNA to check the TCRdb D call of TRBD2. CDR1 is SGHTA, CDR2 FQGTGA, per germline. There are 17 residues in the CDR3. The CDR3 here is CASSLTSVLAGGNEQFF.

This chain uses TRBV7-6 with TRBJ2-7; TCRdb names TRBD1, which stays unverified in the absence of DNA. This CDR3 has 14 residues. Per germline, CDR1 SGHVS and CDR2 FNYEAQ. The CDR3 is CASRDPGQGTEQYF.

The chain is built from TRBV4-1 and TRBJ2-5; TCRdb names TRBD2, which stays unverified in the absence of DNA. CDR1 MGHRA and CDR2 YSYEKL come from the germline V gene. The CDR3 sequence is 15 residues long. The CDR3 region is CASSQVGLPLSTQYF.

The chain employs TRBV27 and TRBJ2-4; absent DNA, TCRdb's TRBD1 call cannot be checked. CDR3 length equals 16 residues. Germline CDR1 reads MNHEY; CDR2 reads SMNVEV (reference sequence). The CDR3: CASSLSRGLAKNIQYF.

The V and J genes are TRBV20-1 and TRBJ2-3; TCRdb calls TRBD1, which cannot be checked without DNA. The CDR3 has 14 amino acids. The germline gives CDR1 DFQATT, CDR2 SNEGSKA (reference sequence). The CDR3 sequence: CSARVPQRPDTQYF.

The CDR3 protein is CASGTVAYEQYF. V and J are TRBV7-9 and TRBJ2-7; as DNA is missing, the TRBD1 call by TCRdb cannot be tested. Germline V lookup: CDR1 SEHNR, CDR2 FQNEAQ (reference sequence). This CDR3 contains 12 residues.

The chain has TRBV4-2 and TRBJ2-1; the TCRdb D gene call, TRBD1, has no DNA to confirm it. CDR3 length: 13 residues. Germline CDR1 and CDR2: LGHNA and YNFKEQ. Here the CDR3 reads CASSQDRGTVQFF.

The chain recombines TRBV7-8 with TRBJ1-4; without DNA, the TCRdb call of TRBD1 cannot be checked. The CDR3 is 19 residues long. The germline V gene encodes CDR1 SGHVS and CDR2 FQNEAQ. The CDR3 is CASSWLRDRPLSTNEKLFF.

V and J are TRBV28 and TRBJ1-2; the TRBD1 assignment by TCRdb is unverifiable without DNA. This CDR3 contains 14 residues. Per the germline V gene, CDR1 is MDHEN and CDR2 is SYDVKM. CDR3 sequence: CASSLLTGGSGYTF.

V usage is TRBV25-1 and J usage is TRBJ2-1; the D gene TCRdb calls, TRBD2, cannot be checked with no DNA. Germline loops: CDR1 MGHDK, CDR2 SYGVNS. CDR3 size: 12 residues. The CDR3 spells CASSGPTYEQFF.

V gene TRBV5-6 combines with J gene TRBJ2-3; the TRBD2 assignment by TCRdb is unverifiable without DNA. In germline, CDR1 is SGHDT, CDR2 YYEEEE. The CDR3 sequence is 18 residues long. Here the CDR3 reads CASSLSSGGPFSTDTQYF.

J is TRBJ2-7 and V is TRBV29-1; TCRdb's D gene call, TRBD1, goes unchecked for lack of DNA. Germline V CDR1 and CDR2: SQVTM, ANQGSEA. The CDR3 covers 13 residues. CDR3 region: CSARQGETYEQYF.

The rearrangement uses TRBV19 and TRBJ1-5; TCRdb's assignment of TRBD1 cannot be checked, as there is no DNA. This CDR3 region has 16 residues. Germline lookup yields CDR1 LNHDA and CDR2 SQIVND (reference sequence). This CDR3 is CASSIYPGQLNQPQHF.

The chain is built from TRBV20-1 and TRBJ1-6; TCRdb names TRBD1, which stays unverified in the absence of DNA. The CDR3 runs to 15 residues. From germline, CDR1 is DFQATT and CDR2 SNEGSKA (reference sequence). The CDR3 is CSALGPGDGNSPLHF.

This chain connects TRBV9 to TRBJ2-3; no DNA is available, so the TRBD1 call from TCRdb remains unchecked. Germline V gives CDR1 SGDLS, CDR2 YYNGEE. The CDR3 spans 17 residues. The CDR3 sequence is CASSAFDRGSVTDTQYF.

V and J are TRBV6-5 and TRBJ1-1; the TRBD1 assignment by TCRdb is unverifiable without DNA. The CDR3 extends over 13 amino acids. Germline V gene sequence: CDR1 MNHEY, CDR2 SVGAGI. CDR3 sequence: CASSPQGWTEAFF.

This chain uses TRBV5-3 with TRBJ1-1; TCRdb indicates TRBD1, and absent DNA this call remains unverified. TRBV5-3 qualifies as an ORF whose function is uncertain. The CDR3 is made up of 15 amino acids. CDR3 protein: CARSRPGTGNTEAFF.

The genes are TRBV3-1 and TRBJ2-1; TCRdb picks TRBD1, but there is no DNA to check that call. This CDR3 is built from 14 residues. CDR1 and CDR2 from the germline V gene are LGHDT and YNNKEL (reference sequence). The chain's CDR3 is CASSQERQGQQQFF.